One T cell receptor (beta chain) is described in this entry. Its antigen is still unknown. This sample was taken from a study of cytomegalovirus exposure and HLA in healthy donors. About the research overall: A previous analysis identified 100 million or so unique TCR beta sequences derived from 180 million or so T cells.

Researchers ran the PCR with 60 Vbeta and 13 Jbeta primers. Sequencing was performed with immunoSEQ multiplex PCR; in TCRdb, only in-frame clones are kept and a portion is missing. The sample lists around 92,000 clones, approximately 72% seen once, with roughly 3% in the top ten. The CDR3 length is 16 residues. The V gene's germline CDR1 is GTSNPN and CDR2 SVGIG (reference sequence). Trimming took 0 bases from V and 3 from J; bases not matched to a gene: 7. Findings and limits, study-wide: TCR beta sequences reportedly predicted most subjects' HLA-A and HLA-B alleles accurately.

The clonotype originates from a female donor in good health and CMV-seropositive. V gene TRBV30 combines with J gene TRBJ1-5; 8 bases fit TRBD1. The sequencing input was PBMCs. This CDR3 is CAWSVRTGSINQPQHF. As DNA, the CDR3 is TGTGCCTGGAGTGTACGGACAGGGAGTATCAATCAGCCCCAGCATTTT.